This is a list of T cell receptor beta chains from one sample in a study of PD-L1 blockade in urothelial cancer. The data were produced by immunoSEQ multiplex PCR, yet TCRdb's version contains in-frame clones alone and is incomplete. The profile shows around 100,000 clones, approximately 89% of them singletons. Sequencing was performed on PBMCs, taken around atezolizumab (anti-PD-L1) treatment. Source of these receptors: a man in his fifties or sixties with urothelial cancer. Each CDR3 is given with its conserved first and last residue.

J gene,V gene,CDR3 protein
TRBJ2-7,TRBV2,CASTGRDRGPREQYF
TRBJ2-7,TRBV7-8,CASSLAYRAPYEQYF
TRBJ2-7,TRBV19,CASSIRGGAYEQYF
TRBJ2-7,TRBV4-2,CASSQEGSRTGDYEQYF
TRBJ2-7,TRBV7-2,CASSDLLAGAYEQYF
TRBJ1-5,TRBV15,CATSRGQSNQPQHF
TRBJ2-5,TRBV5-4,CASSLGQQETQYF
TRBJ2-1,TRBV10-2,CASSDGGPSYNEQFF
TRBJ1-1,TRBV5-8,CASSLGVRGTGEAFF
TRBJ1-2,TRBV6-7,CASRYIMSGRRYGYTF
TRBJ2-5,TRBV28,CASSFLGGETQYF
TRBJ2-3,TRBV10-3,CAIGGVGGRNTDTQYF
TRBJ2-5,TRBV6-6,CARGMTGGKSETQYF
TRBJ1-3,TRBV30,CAWSSKTGWNTIYF
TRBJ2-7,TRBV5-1,CASSSTAGVELSEQYF
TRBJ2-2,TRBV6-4,CASSDRDTGELFF
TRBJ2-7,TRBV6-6,CASSYIAGGRGYEQYF
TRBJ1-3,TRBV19,CASKDSAIISGNTIYF
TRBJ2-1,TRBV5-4,CASSTQTGDNEQFF
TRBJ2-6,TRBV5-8,CASSLAGSGANVLTF
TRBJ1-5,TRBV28,CASSSASGGISNQPQHF
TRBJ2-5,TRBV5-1,CASSLAVAGGQETQYF
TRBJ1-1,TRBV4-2,CASSPGQGVNTEAFF
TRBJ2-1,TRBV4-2,CASSQELAGSYNEQFF
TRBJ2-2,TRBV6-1,CASTRGTGELFF
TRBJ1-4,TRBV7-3,CASSLIRFWTACNEKLFF
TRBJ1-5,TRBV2,CASSEEIGGGQPQHF
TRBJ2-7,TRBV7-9,CASSLAQGARGNEQYF
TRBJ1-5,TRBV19,CASSPERYSNQPQHF
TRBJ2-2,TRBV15,CATSRLAGALTGELFF
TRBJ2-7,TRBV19,CASSKETQGTGWSYEQYF
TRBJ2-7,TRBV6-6,CASSVDFSYEQYF
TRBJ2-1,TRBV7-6,CASSPREFGEQFF
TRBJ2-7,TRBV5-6,CASSVPGLAGRETYEQYF
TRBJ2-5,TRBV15,CATSREPGSAQTQYF
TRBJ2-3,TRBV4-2,CASSRNPGTSGTDTQYF
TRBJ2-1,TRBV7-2,CASSLSGTGVLNEQFF
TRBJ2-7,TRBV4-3,CASSRQGQSPAYEQYF
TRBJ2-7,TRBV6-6,CASSSAAARSSYEQYF
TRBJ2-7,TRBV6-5,CASRGDTAYEQYF
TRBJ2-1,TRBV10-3,CAISVGGTEQFF
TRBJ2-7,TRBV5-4,CASALEGGRDEQYF
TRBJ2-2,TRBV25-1,CASSEGTYTGELFF
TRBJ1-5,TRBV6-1,CASRDSNQPQHF
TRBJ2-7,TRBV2,CASSGSSSGSYEQYF
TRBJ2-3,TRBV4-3,CASSHGTASSTDTQYF
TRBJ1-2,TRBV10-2,CASSERGGYTF
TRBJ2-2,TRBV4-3,CASSQVKDSKNTGELFF
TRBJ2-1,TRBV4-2,CASSQNRGTYNEQFF
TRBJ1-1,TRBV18,CASSPTGGNTEAFF
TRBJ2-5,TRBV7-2,CASSSQGGIQETQYF
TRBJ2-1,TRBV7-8,CASSLGLAGVGNEQFF
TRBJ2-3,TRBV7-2,CASSQSGSMDTQYF
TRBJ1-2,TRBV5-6,CASSLGRAYGYTF
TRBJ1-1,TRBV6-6,CASSYPQGLGNTEAFF
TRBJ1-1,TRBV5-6,CASSKLDRDTEAFF
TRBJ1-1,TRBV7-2,CASSLGQNTEAFF
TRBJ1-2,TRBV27,CASSLVGGNPYGYTF
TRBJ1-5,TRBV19,CASSIVGQGGQPQHF
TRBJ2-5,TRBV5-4,CASRTVLQETQYF